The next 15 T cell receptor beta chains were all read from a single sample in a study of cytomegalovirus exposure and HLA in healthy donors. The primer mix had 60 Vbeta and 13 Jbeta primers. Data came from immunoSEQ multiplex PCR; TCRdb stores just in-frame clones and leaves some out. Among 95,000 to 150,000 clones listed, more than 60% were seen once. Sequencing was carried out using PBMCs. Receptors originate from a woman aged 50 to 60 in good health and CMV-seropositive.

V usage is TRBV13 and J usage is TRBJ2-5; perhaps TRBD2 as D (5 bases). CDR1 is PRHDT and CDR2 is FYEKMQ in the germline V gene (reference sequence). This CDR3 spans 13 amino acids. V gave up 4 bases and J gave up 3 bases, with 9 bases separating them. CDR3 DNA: TGTGCCAGCAGCTGGGCTAGCAAAGAGACCCAGTACTTC. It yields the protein CASSWASKETQYF.

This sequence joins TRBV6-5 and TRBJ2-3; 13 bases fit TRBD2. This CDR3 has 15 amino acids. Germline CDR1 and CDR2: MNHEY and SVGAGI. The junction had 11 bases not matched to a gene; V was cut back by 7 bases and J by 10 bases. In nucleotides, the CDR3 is TGTGCCAGCAAGATCGGACTAGCGGGAGTCGGCGCGCAGTATTTT. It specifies CASKIGLAGVGAQYF.

CDR3: CASSQDSAPGLAVTGELFF. The CDR3 nucleotides are TGCGCCAGCAGCCAAGATTCCGCCCCGGGACTAGCGGTTACCGGGGAGCTGTTTTTT. The chain has TRBV4-3 and TRBJ2-2; 11 bases agree with TRBD2. There are 19 residues in the CDR3. Germline-derived CDR1 and CDR2 are LGHNA and YSLEER. The J segment lost 5 bases and the V segment lost 0 bases, leaving 11 bases of the junction unmatched.

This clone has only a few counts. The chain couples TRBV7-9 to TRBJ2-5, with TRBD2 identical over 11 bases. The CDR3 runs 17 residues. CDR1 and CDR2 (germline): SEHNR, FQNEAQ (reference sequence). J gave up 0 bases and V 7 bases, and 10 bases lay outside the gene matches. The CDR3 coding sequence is TGTGCCAGCAACCTCGGAATAGCGGGGGGGTACCAAGAGACCCAGTACTTC. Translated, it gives CASNLGIAGGYQETQYF.

The CDR3 is CASSAPGGGDQPQHF. The CDR3 region has the DNA TGTGCCAGCAGTGCCCCGGGGGGAGGAGATCAGCCCCAGCATTTT. V usage is TRBV2 and J usage is TRBJ1-5, with D perhaps TRBD1 (5 bases). Germline lookup yields CDR1 SNHLY and CDR2 FYNNEI. Trimming pared 4 bases from V and 5 bases from J, leaving 15 bases between. CDR3 length: 15 residues.

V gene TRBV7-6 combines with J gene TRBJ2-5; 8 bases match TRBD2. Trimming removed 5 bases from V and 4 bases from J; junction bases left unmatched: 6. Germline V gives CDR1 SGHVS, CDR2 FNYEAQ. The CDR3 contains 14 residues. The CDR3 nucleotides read TGTGCCAGCAGCCCAGCGGGAGTGGGAGAGACCCAGTACTTC. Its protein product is CASSPAGVGETQYF.

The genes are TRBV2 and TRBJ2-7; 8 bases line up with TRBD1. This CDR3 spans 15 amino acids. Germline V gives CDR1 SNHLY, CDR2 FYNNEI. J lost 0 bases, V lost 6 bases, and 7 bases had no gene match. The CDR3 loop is CASRADRDSSYEQYF. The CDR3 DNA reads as TGTGCCAGCAGAGCGGACAGGGACTCCTCCTACGAGCAGTACTTC.

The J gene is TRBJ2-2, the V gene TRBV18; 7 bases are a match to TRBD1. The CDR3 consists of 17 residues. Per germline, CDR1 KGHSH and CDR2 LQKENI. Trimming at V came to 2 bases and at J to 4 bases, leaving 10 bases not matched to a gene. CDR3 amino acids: CASSPMTGTDITGELFF. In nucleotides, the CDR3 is TGTGCCAGCTCACCAATGACCGGGACAGACATCACCGGGGAGCTGTTTTTT.

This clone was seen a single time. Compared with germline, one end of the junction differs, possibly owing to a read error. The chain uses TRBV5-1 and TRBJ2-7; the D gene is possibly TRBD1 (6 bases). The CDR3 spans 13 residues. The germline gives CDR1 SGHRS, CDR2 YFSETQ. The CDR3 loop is CASTRDNSYEQYF. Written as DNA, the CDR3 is TGCGCCAGCACCCGGGACAATTCCTACGAGCAGTACTTT.

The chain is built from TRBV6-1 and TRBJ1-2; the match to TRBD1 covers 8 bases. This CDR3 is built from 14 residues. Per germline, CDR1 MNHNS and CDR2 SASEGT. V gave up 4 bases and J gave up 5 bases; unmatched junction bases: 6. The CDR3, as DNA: TGTGCCAGCAGTGGAAGGACAGGGACTTATGGCTACACCTTC. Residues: CASSGRTGTYGYTF.

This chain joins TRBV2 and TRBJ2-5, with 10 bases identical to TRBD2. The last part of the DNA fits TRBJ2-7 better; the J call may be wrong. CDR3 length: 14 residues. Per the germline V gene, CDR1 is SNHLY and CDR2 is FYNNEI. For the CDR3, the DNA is TGTGCCAGCAGCCCCTGGACTAGCGGCTACGAGCAGTACTTC. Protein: CASSPWTSGYEQYF.

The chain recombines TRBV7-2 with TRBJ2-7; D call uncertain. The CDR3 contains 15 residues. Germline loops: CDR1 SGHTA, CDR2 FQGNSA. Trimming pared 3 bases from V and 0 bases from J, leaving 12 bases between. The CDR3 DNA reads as TGTGCCAGCAGCTTCGCCGAAACACCCTCCTACGAGCAGTACTTC. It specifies CASSFAETPSYEQYF. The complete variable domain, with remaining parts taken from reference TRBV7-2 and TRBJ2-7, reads GAGVSQSPSNKVTEKGKDVELRCDPISGHTALYWYRQSLGQGLEFLIYFQGNSAPDKSGLPSDRFSAERTGGSVSTLTIQRTQQEDSAVYLCASSFAETPSYEQYFGPGTRLTVT.

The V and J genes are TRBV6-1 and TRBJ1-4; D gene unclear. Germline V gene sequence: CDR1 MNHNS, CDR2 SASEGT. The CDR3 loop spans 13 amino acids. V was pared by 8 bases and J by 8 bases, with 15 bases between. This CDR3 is CASGGRPEEKLFF. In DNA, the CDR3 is TGTGCCAGCGGAGGGAGACCGGAGGAAAAACTGTTTTTT.

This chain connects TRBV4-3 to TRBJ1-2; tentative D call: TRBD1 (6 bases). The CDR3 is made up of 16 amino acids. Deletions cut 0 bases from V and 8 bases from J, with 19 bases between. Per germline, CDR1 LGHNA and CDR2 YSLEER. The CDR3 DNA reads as TGCGCCAGCAGCCAAGATAACCCGACAGGTCGGGGAGGCTACACCTTC. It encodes CASSQDNPTGRGGYTF.

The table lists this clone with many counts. CDR3 sequence (DNA): TGTGCCAGTAGTATTTACAGGGCGAGCTCCTACGAGCAGTACTTC. Residues: CASSIYRASSYEQYF. The rearrangement links TRBV19 to TRBJ2-7; the D gene is possibly TRBD1 (6 bases). This CDR3 has 15 residues. Germline V gives CDR1 LNHDA, CDR2 SQIVND (reference sequence). The germline V and J ends were trimmed by 3 bases and 0 bases, with 12 bases remaining between them.